This T cell receptor (beta chain) emerged from a study of CD8 T cells in ankylosing spondylitis. Whole-study findings and limits: Reported data indicate significant enrichment of disease-linked clones within matched ankylosing spondylitis synovial fluid.

TCRdb passed the 5' RACE reads through MiXCR, listing each CDR3 protein once. The sample yields approximately 190,000 distinct CDR3 sequences, roughly 13% seen once. As concerns this clonotype: What it binds is unknown. At one boundary the junction diverges from the germline segment, which might be a read error.

Germline loops: CDR1 SGHVS, CDR2 FQNEAQ. The CDR3 totals 12 residues. The receptor was isolated from a female donor with ankylosing spondylitis or in good health (not recorded which). V and J are TRBV7-8 and TRBJ1-5, with D tentatively TRBD1 (5 bases). What was sequenced was blood, either unsorted or a sorted T cell fraction (not recorded which). CDR3 sequence (DNA): TGTGCCAGTGGGGGAAGCAATCAGTCCCAGCATTTT. This translates into CASGGSNQSQHF.